Shown below are 27 T cell receptor beta chains from a single sample sequenced in a study of cytomegalovirus exposure and HLA in healthy donors. 13 Jbeta primers and 60 Vbeta primers were used for the PCR. Assay used: immunoSEQ multiplex PCR; TCRdb lists only in-frame clones, some missing. The sample lists fewer than 95,000 clones, about 85% occurring once. Sequenced input: PBMCs. The source of these receptors is a man in his forties or fifties in good health and CMV-seropositive.

The CDR3 reads CASSTLAGVSDTQYF. CDR3 DNA sequence: TGTGCCAGTAGTACGTTAGCGGGAGTGTCGGATACGCAGTATTTT. V is TRBV19 and J is TRBJ2-3; 9 bases line up with TRBD2. CDR1 is LNHDA and CDR2 is SQIVND in the germline V gene (reference sequence). CDR3 length: 15 residues. J lost 6 bases, V lost 4 bases, and 8 bases had no gene match.

Only a few counts were recorded for this clone. This rearrangement joins TRBV19 to TRBJ1-1; 8 bases match TRBD1. Germline loops: CDR1 LNHDA, CDR2 SQIVND (reference sequence). J gave up 5 bases and V 7 bases, and 6 bases lay outside the gene matches. The CDR3 loop spans 13 amino acids. The CDR3 DNA follows: TGTGCCAGTATCCAACAGGGGGAAACTGAAGCTTTCTTT. Translating gives CASIQQGETEAFF.

This clone showed up just a few times. The chain joins TRBV18 to TRBJ1-6; the D is unclear. V was cut by 5 bases and J by 7 bases, with 9 bases left in between. This CDR3 has 13 residues. Germline V gives CDR1 KGHSH, CDR2 LQKENI. Here the CDR3 reads CASSSNKNSPLHF. Here the CDR3 DNA reads TGTGCCAGCTCATCAAACAAGAATTCACCCCTCCACTTT. The full variable domain, completed using reference TRBV18 and TRBJ1-6, is NAGVMQNPRHLVRRRGQEARLRCSPMKGHSHVYWYRQLPEEGLKFMVYLQKENIIDESGMPKERFSAEFPKEGPSILRIQQVVRGDSAAYFCASSSNKNSPLHFGNGTRLTVT.

The chain combines TRBV15 with TRBJ2-7; TRBD2 agrees at 7 bases. The germline gives CDR1 LNHNV, CDR2 YYDKDF (reference sequence). The V segment lost 2 bases and the J segment 3 bases; nucleotides outside the gene matches: 1. The CDR3 extends over 13 amino acids. Here the CDR3 reads CATSRLAGYEQYF. DNA of the CDR3: TGTGCCACCAGCAGATTAGCGGGCTACGAGCAGTACTTC. Supplemented by reference TRBV15 and TRBJ2-7, the full variable domain reads DAMVIQNPRYQVTQFGKPVTLSCSQTLNHNVMYWYQQKSSQAPKLLFHYYDKDFNNEADTPDNFQSRRPNTSFCFLDIRSPGLGDTAMYLCATSRLAGYEQYFGPGTRLTVT.

The chain employs TRBV6-5 and TRBJ1-4; no clear D. CDR3 size: 15 residues. Trimming shortened V by 3 bases and J by 6 bases, and 14 bases separated the two germline ends. Per germline, CDR1 MNHEY and CDR2 SVGAGI. This CDR3 reads CASSYDMHSDEKLFF. CDR3 DNA sequence: TGTGCCAGCAGTTATGATATGCATTCGGATGAAAAACTGTTTTTT.

This clone came up once. V gene TRBV14 combines with J gene TRBJ1-4; 7 nucleotides match TRBD1. The germline V gene encodes CDR1 SGHDN and CDR2 FVKESK. The V segment lost 4 bases and the J segment 7 bases; nucleotides outside the gene matches: 9. The length of the CDR3 is 15 residues. CDR3 in amino acids: CASSPQGGWGEKLFF. In nucleotides, the CDR3 is TGTGCCAGCAGCCCGCAAGGGGGCTGGGGTGAAAAACTGTTTTTT. The variable domain in full, completed from reference TRBV14 and TRBJ1-4, reads EAGVTQFPSHSVIEKGQTVTLRCDPISGHDNLYWYRRVMGKEIKFLLHFVKESKQDESGMPNNRFLAERTGGTYSTLKVQPAELEDSGVYFCASSPQGGWGEKLFFGSGTQLSVL.

This clone was counted once. The gene calls are TRBV10-3 and TRBJ2-3, with TRBD2 identical over 11 bases. Per germline, CDR1 ENHRY and CDR2 SYGVKD. Trimming cost V 6 bases and J 5 bases; bases outside gene matches: 10. The CDR3 loop spans 16 amino acids. The CDR3 DNA sequence: TGTGCCATCAGGGCCCTTAGCGGGGGGGCCGAAGATACGCAGTATTTT. As protein: CAIRALSGGAEDTQYF.

The chain has TRBV7-6 and TRBJ2-3; 7 bases fit TRBD1. Germline V lookup: CDR1 SGHVS, CDR2 FNYEAQ. This CDR3 contains 14 residues. Unmatched junction bases numbered 0, after V lost 2 bases and J lost 1 base. This chain's CDR3 is CASSLTGGTDTQYF. Here the CDR3 DNA reads TGTGCCAGCAGCTTAACAGGGGGCACAGATACGCAGTATTTT.

Note on this clone: Germline is not matched at one junction end, which may reflect a read error. The rearrangement links TRBV19 to TRBJ1-2; 9 bases fit TRBD1. The CDR3 runs to 17 residues. Germline assignment: CDR1 LNHDA and CDR2 SQIVND (reference sequence). CDR3 bases: TGTGCCAGTAGTATAGTCGGGAACAGGGGGCTGTTGGATGGCCACACCTTC. It codes for CASSIVGNRGLLDGHTF.

The chain recombines TRBV7-9 with TRBJ2-1; 7 bases are shared with TRBD2. The V gene end was trimmed by 7 bases and the J gene end by 7 bases; junction bases not matched to a gene: 7. This CDR3 comprises 13 residues. Germline loops: CDR1 SEHNR, CDR2 FQNEAQ (reference sequence). The CDR3 spells CASKRGGENEQFF. For the CDR3, the DNA is TGTGCCAGCAAACGGGGAGGGGAAAATGAGCAGTTCTTC.

The rearrangement uses TRBV7-3 and TRBJ2-1; TRBD1 matches at 9 bases. V dropped 7 bases and J dropped 7; count of bases not matched to a gene: 11. The CDR3 sequence is 15 residues long. The germline V gene encodes CDR1 SGHTA and CDR2 FQGTGA. CDR3 in amino acids: CASNSRQGGKNEQFF. CDR3 DNA sequence: TGTGCCAGCAACTCCCGACAGGGGGGGAAGAATGAGCAGTTCTTC.

This chain links TRBV19 with TRBJ2-2; 10 nucleotides line up with TRBD2. CDR1 is LNHDA and CDR2 is SQIVND in the germline V gene (reference sequence). CDR3 size: 16 residues. V was pared by 4 bases and J by 3 bases, with 5 bases of the junction left unmatched. The CDR3 DNA reads TGTGCCAGTAGTACCCGGACTAGCGGTCACACCGGGGAGCTGTTTTTT. Residues: CASSTRTSGHTGELFF.

Only one count was recorded for this clone. The chain uses TRBV18 and TRBJ1-4; the D gene is possibly TRBD1 (6 bases). This CDR3 contains 17 residues. Trimming shortened V by 0 bases and J by 13 bases, and 24 bases separated the two germline ends. Germline CDR1 and CDR2: KGHSH and LQKENI. CDR3 nucleotides: TGTGCCAGCTCACCACCGGTTGCGGGGGCTACCGCCATTGGACTGTTTTTT. Its protein is CASSPPVAGATAIGLFF.

The V call is TRBV27, the J call TRBJ1-6, with D possibly TRBD1 on 6 matching bases. With 4 bases removed from V and 9 bases from J, the gap between germline ends came to 13 bases. This CDR3 has 14 amino acids. CDR1 is MNHEY, CDR2 SMNVEV, per germline (reference sequence). CDR3 amino acids: CASSSDRISSPLHF. For the CDR3, the DNA is TGTGCCAGCAGTTCAGACAGGATAAGTTCACCCCTCCACTTT.

This chain joins TRBV19 and TRBJ2-1, with D perhaps TRBD2 (5 bases). This CDR3 comprises 14 residues. The V gene lost 5 bases and the J gene lost 4 bases, with 12 bases spanning the gap. Germline V CDR1 and CDR2: LNHDA, SQIVND (reference sequence). This chain's CDR3 is CASSFGLAYNEQFF. The CDR3 DNA reads as TGTGCCAGTAGTTTTGGGCTAGCTTACAATGAGCAGTTCTTC. Together with reference TRBV19 and TRBJ2-1, the CDR3 gives the full variable domain: DGGITQSPKYLFRKEGQNVTLSCEQNLNHDAMYWYRQDPGQGLRLIYYSQIVNDFQKGDIAEGYSVSREKKESFPLTVTSAQKNPTAFYLCASSFGLAYNEQFFGPGTRLTVL.

The J gene is TRBJ1-4, the V gene TRBV7-2; a weak D match, TRBD1 (6 bases). The CDR3 covers 13 residues. Germline CDR1 and CDR2: SGHTA and FQGNSA. The germline V and J ends were trimmed by 5 bases and 8 bases, with 12 bases remaining between them. In nucleotides, the CDR3 is TGTGCCAGCAGCAATACAGGGCTGGAAAAACTGTTTTTT. It translates to CASSNTGLEKLFF.

V is TRBV15 and J is TRBJ1-2; 7 positions match TRBD1. The trim removed 3 bases at V and 0 bases at J, leaving 13 bases unmatched. Germline-derived CDR1 and CDR2 are LNHNV and YYDKDF (reference sequence). The CDR3 loop spans 18 amino acids. The CDR3 sequence is CATSSDNRRDSTNYGYTF. The CDR3 bases are TGTGCCACCAGCAGCGACAACCGCCGGGACAGTACTAACTATGGCTACACCTTC.

Remarks on this clone: Its ends do not fully match the called genes, so a read error is possible. CDR3 residues: CASSRPGLSSHEQYF. The CDR3 DNA sequence: TGTGCCAGCAGCCGACCGGGACTCTCCTCCCACGAGCAGTACTTC. The chain uses TRBV7-9 and TRBJ2-7; perhaps TRBD2 as D (6 bases). Germline assignment: CDR1 SEHNR and CDR2 FQNEAQ (reference sequence). This CDR3 is 15 amino acids long.

The chain recombines TRBV18 with TRBJ2-3, with TRBD2 matching over 7 bases. J lost 4 bases, V lost 6 bases, and 4 bases had no gene match. The CDR3 length is 13 residues. Per the germline V gene, CDR1 is KGHSH and CDR2 is LQKENI. CDR3 amino acids: CASSPGLADTQYF. The CDR3 region has the DNA TGTGCCAGCTCTCCCGGACTAGCAGATACGCAGTATTTT.

V is TRBV6-5 and J is TRBJ1-2, with D maybe TRBD1 (6 bases). The CDR3 length is 14 residues. V lost 5 bases and J lost 3, with 13 bases in between. Germline CDR1 and CDR2: MNHEY and SVGAGI. CDR3 coding DNA: TGTGCCAGCAGTGGGGGGAGGGGGGACTATGGCTACACCTTC. Its protein product is CASSGGRGDYGYTF.

V and J are TRBV5-6 and TRBJ1-5; D not certain. Between the trimmed V and J ends, which lost 4 bases and 3 bases, there was a span of 14 bases. Germline V lookup: CDR1 SGHDT, CDR2 YYEEEE. CDR3 size: 15 residues. The CDR3 loop reads CASSIFAGNNQPQHF. DNA for the CDR3: TGTGCCAGCAGCATTTTTGCGGGTAACAATCAGCCCCAGCATTTT.

The chain uses TRBV6-1 and TRBJ1-5; no firm D call. CDR3 size: 16 residues. Trimming took off 3 bases at V and 0 bases at J, with 12 bases between the two ends. Germline V gene data show CDR1 as MNHNS and CDR2 as SASEGT. The CDR3 sequence is CASSEAGWGSNQPQHF. In nucleotides, the CDR3 is TGTGCCAGCAGTGAGGCGGGATGGGGTAGCAATCAGCCCCAGCATTTT.

This clone has only a few counts. The chain couples TRBV2 to TRBJ1-4, with no clear D. CDR3 size: 14 residues. Germline CDR1 reads SNHLY; CDR2 reads FYNNEI. V was clipped by 0 bases and J by 7 bases, with 9 bases between them. CDR3: CASSEAAGFEKLFF. The CDR3 DNA follows: TGTGCCAGCAGTGAAGCGGCGGGTTTTGAAAAACTGTTTTTT.

The chain uses TRBV7-3 and TRBJ2-2, with 10 nucleotides matching TRBD1. In germline, CDR1 is SGHTA, CDR2 FQGTGA. The CDR3 is made up of 17 amino acids. The V and J ends lost 1 base and 4 bases, in that order; junction bases with no gene match: 6. The CDR3 nucleotides are TGTGCCAGCAGCTTAATTGGGAGGACAGGGGGCACCGGGGAGCTGTTTTTT. It specifies CASSLIGRTGGTGELFF.

J is TRBJ2-7 and V is TRBV28; a weak D match, TRBD2 (6 bases). The V and J ends lost 7 bases and 4 bases respectively, with 11 bases between them. Looked up from germline, CDR1 is MDHEN and CDR2 is SYDVKM. CDR3 length: 12 residues. The CDR3 DNA reads as TGTGCCAGCAAGGGACTTTTGTACGAGCAGTACTTC. Translated, it gives CASKGLLYEQYF.

This rearrangement joins TRBV5-1 to TRBJ2-1; D uncertain. The germline V gene encodes CDR1 SGHRS and CDR2 YFSETQ. V dropped 4 bases and J dropped 8 bases, with 7 bases sitting between them. This CDR3 spans 11 amino acids. The CDR3 reads CASSQLDEQFF. CDR3 in DNA: TGCGCCAGCAGCCAACTCGATGAGCAGTTCTTC. Complete variable domain (other parts from reference TRBV5-1 and TRBJ2-1): KAGVTQTPRYLIKTRGQQVTLSCSPISGHRSVSWYQQTPGQGLQFLFEYFSETQRNKGNFPGRFSGRQFSNSRSEMNVSTLELGDSALYLCASSQLDEQFFGPGTRLTVL.

The genes are TRBV4-1 and TRBJ2-3; D is undetermined. The V end lost 5 bases, the J end lost 2 bases, and 11 bases lay between the germline ends. Per the germline V gene, CDR1 is MGHRA and CDR2 is YSYEKL. CDR3 size: 14 residues. CDR3 region: CASSNEPYTDTQYF. The CDR3 DNA follows: TGCGCCAGCAGCAATGAGCCGTACACAGATACGCAGTATTTT.